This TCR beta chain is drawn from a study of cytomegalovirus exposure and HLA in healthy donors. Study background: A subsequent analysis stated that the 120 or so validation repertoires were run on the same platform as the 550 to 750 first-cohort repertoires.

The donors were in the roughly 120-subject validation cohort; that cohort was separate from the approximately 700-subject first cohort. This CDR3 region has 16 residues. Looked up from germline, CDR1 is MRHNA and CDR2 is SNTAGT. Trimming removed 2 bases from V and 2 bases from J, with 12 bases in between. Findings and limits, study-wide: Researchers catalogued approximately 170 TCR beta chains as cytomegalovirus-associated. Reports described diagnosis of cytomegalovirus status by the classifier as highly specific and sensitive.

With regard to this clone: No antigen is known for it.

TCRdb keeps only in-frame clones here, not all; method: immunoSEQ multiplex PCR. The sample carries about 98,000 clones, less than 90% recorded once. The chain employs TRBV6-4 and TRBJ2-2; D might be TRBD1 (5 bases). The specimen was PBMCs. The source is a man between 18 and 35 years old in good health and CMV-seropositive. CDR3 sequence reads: CASSDSDRTNTGELFF. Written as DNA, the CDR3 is TGTGCCAGCAGTGACAGTGACAGAACAAACACCGGGGAGCTGTTTTTT.